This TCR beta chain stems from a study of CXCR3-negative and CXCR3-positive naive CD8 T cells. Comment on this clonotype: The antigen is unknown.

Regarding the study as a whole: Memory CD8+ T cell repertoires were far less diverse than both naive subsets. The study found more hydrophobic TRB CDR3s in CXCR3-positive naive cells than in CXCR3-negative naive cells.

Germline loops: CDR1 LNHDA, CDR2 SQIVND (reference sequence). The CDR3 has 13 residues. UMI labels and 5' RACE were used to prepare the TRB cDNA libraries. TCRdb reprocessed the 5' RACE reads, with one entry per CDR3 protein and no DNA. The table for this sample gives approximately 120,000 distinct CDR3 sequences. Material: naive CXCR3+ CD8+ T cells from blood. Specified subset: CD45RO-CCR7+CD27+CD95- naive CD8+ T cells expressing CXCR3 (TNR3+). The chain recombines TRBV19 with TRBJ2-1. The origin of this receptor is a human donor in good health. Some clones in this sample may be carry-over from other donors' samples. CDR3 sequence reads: CASSITAYNEQFF.